Below, one TCR beta chain is given with its context. What it binds is unknown. Sequence at one end of the junction differs from germline and may be a read error. The CDR3 consists of 16 residues. The germline gives CDR1 SGHRS, CDR2 YFSETQ. Study-wide results and limits: Tumor Tregs overlapped most with tumor, then blood, naive CD4+ cells.

Full-length variable regions came from constant-region reverse primers plus semi-nested Nested Universal Primer A PCR. TCRdb passed the 5' RACE reads through MiXCR, listing each CDR3 protein once. The profile covers 10,000 to 15,000 distinct CDR3 sequences, with 23% appearing a single time and around 3.3% taken by the ten largest. The sequence was obtained from a female donor with breast cancer. Sequencing used naive CD4+ T cells sorted from blood. As for subset: naive CD4+ T cells, CD4+CD45RA+CD25-. The chain joins TRBV5-1 to TRBJ2-1, with TRBD2 matching over 10 bases. For the CDR3, the DNA is TGCGCCAGCACCAGACCAGCGGGAGGGCCAAACAATGAACAGTTCTTC. Translated, it gives CASTRPAGGPNNEQFF.